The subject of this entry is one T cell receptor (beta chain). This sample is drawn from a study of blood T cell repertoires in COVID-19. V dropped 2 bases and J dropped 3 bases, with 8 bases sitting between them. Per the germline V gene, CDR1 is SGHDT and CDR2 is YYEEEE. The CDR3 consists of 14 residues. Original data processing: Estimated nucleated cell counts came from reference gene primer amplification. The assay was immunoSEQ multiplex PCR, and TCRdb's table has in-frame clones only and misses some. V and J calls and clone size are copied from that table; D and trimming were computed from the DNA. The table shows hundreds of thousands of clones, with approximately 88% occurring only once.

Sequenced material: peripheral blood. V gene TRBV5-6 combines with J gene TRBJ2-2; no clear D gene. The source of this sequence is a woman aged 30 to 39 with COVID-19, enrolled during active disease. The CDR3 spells CASSFESYTGELFF. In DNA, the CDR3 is TGTGCCAGCAGCTTTGAGAGTTACACCGGGGAGCTGTTTTTT.